This T cell receptor beta chain appears in the sequencing data of a study of CD8 T cell repertoires and HIV-1 epitope variants. Study background: Tested: three Gag epitope families, Nef HW9 and YT9. A 10-day culture received IL-2, IL-7 and IL-15 on days 3 and 7. General study results and limits: Of fewer than 10 antigen-specific beta clonotypes, 6 or 7 appeared to cross-react with escape variants.

With 0 bases clipped from V and 7 bases from J, the junction kept 2 bases outside the gene matches. The germline gives CDR1 SGHRS, CDR2 YFSETQ. This CDR3 region has 15 residues. Of note for this clone: Its antigen is not identified. Other DNA sequences from this sample encode an identical CDR3 as well.

Profiling relied on immunoSEQ multiplex PCR, and the TCRdb table lists in-frame clones only, not all of them. The sample has 90,000 or so clones, 60% to 80% seen once; the top ten hold 20% to 30%. The chain links TRBV5-1 to TRBJ1-4; 11 bases map to TRBD1. This sequence originates from a male donor with HIV. Sequenced input: uncultured baseline CD8+ T cells from peripheral blood mononuclear cells (PBMCs). This CDR3 is CASSLDGTGGEKLFF. CDR3 DNA sequence: TGCGCCAGCAGCTTGGACGGGACAGGGGGTGAAAAACTGTTTTTT.